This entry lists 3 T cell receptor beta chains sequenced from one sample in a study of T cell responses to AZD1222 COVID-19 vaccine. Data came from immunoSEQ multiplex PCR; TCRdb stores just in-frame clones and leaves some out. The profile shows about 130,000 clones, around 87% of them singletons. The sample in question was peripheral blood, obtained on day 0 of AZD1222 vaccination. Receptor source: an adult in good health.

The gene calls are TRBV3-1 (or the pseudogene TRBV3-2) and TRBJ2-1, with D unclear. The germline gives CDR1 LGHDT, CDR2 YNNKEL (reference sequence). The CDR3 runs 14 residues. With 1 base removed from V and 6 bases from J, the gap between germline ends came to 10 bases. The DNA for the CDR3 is TGTGCCAGCAGCCAAGGACGTCTTGGCAATGAGCAGTTCTTC. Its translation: CASSQGRLGNEQFF.

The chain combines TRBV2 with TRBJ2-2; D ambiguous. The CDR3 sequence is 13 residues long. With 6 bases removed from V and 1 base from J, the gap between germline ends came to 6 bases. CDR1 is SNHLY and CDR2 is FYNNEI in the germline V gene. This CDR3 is CASSRLNTGELFF. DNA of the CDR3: TGTGCCAGCAGCAGACTGAACACCGGGGAGCTGTTTTTT.

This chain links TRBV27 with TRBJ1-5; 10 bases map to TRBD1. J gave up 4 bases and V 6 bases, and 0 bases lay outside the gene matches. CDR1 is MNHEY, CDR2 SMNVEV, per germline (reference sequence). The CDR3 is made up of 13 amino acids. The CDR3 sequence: CASRGQGNQPQHF. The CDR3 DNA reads TGTGCCAGCAGGGGACAGGGGAATCAGCCCCAGCATTTT.